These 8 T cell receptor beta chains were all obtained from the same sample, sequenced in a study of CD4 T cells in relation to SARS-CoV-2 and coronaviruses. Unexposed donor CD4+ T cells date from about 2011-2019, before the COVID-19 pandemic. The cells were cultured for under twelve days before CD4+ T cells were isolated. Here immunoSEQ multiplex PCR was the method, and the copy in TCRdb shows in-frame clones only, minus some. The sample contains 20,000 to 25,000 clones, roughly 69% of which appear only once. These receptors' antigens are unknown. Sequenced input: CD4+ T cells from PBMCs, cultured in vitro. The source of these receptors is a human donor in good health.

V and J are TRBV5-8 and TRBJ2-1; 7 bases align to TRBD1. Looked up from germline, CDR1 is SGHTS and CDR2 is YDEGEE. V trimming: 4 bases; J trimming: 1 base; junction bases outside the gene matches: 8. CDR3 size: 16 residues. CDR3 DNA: TGTGCCAGCAGCAGAGGGACAGTTCCTTCCTACAATGAGCAGTTCTTC. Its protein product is CASSRGTVPSYNEQFF.

The CDR3 DNA is TGTGCCAGCATCGGACCCTTGAACACTGAAGCTTTCTTT. Amino acid sequence: CASIGPLNTEAFF. The rearrangement uses TRBV2 and TRBJ1-1, with unresolved D. Germline V gives CDR1 SNHLY, CDR2 FYNNEI. V was clipped by 7 bases and J by 0 bases, with 9 bases between them. The CDR3 length is 13 residues. The whole variable domain, filled in from reference TRBV2 and TRBJ1-1, reads EPEVTQTPSHQVTQMGQEVILRCVPISNHLYFYWYRQILGQKVEFLVSFYNNEISEKSEIFDDQFSVERPDGSNFTLKIRSTKLEDSAMYFCASIGPLNTEAFFGQGTRLTVV.

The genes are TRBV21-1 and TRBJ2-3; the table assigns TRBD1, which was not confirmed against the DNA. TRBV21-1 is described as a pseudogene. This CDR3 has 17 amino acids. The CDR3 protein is CASSKALKTGRADTQYF. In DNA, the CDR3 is TGTGCCAGCAGCAAAGCGCTGAAAACAGGTAGGGCAGATACGCAGTATTTT.

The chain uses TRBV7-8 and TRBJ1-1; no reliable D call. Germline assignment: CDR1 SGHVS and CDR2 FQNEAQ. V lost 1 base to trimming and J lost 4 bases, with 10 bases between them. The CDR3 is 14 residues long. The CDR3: CASSLGAVSTEAFF. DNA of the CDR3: TGTGCCAGCAGCTTAGGGGCCGTATCCACTGAAGCTTTCTTT.

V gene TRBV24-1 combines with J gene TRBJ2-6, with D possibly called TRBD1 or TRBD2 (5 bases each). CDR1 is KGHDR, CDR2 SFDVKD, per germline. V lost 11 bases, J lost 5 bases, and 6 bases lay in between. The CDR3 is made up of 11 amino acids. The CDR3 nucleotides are TGTGCCAGGGGGAGGGCCAACGTCCTGACTTTC. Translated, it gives CARGRANVLTF.

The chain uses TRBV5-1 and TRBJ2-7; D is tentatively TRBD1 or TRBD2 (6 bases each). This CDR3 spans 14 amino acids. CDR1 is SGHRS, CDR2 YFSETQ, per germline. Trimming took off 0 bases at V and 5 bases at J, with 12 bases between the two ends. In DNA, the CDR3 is TGCGCCAGCAGCTTGGGTCCAGGGGAGGACGAGCAGTACTTC. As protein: CASSLGPGEDEQYF.

This CDR3 reads CASSPPYRDSYTF. CDR3 bases: TGTGCCAGTAGTCCCCCCTACCGGGACAGCTACACCTTC. The chain carries TRBV19 and TRBJ1-2, with a weak D call TRBD1 (6 bases). CDR1 is LNHDA, CDR2 SQIVND, per germline (reference sequence). Trimming shortened V by 5 bases and J by 9 bases, and 16 bases separated the two germline ends. The CDR3 runs to 13 residues.

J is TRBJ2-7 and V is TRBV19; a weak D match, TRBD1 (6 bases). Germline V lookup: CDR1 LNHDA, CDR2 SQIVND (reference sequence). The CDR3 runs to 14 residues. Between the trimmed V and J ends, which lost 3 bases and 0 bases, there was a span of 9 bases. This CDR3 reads CASSMYRDSYEQYF. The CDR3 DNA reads TGTGCCAGTAGTATGTACAGGGACTCCTACGAGCAGTACTTC. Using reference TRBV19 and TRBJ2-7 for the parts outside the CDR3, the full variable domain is DGGITQSPKYLFRKEGQNVTLSCEQNLNHDAMYWYRQDPGQGLRLIYYSQIVNDFQKGDIAEGYSVSREKKESFPLTVTSAQKNPTAFYLCASSMYRDSYEQYFGPGTRLTVT.